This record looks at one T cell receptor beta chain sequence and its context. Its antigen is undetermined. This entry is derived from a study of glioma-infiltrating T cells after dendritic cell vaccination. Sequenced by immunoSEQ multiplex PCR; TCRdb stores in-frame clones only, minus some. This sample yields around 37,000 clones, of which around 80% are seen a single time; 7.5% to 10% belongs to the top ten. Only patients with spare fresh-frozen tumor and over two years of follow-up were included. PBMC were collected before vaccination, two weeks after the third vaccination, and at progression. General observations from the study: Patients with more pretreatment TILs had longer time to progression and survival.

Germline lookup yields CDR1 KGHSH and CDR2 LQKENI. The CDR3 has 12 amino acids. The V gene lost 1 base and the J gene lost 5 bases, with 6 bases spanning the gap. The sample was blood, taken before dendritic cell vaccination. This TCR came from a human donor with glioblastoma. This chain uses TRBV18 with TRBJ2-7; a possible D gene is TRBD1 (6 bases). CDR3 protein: CASSPQGDEQYF. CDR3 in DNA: TGTGCCAGCTCACCACAGGGGGACGAGCAGTACTTC.